Listed here is a single T cell receptor (beta chain). Which antigen it targets is not known. No much larger clone is present one base from it, and per-base qualities are unavailable. These data belong to a study of blood T cell repertoires in COVID-19 (dated by TCRdb to the early 2020s). With respect to the entire study: Samples from collaborators originated in the United States, Italy and Spain and spanned both the acute and convalescent phases of COVID-19. The material from the prospective study consisted of cDNA or gDNA derived from T cells, B-cell-depleted T cells, or PBMCs. The dataset comprised deeply sampled blood TCRbeta repertoires from subjects exposed to, actively infected with, or recovered from COVID-19. The repertoires were made available in a free public database intended to serve as a resource for research on the immune response to SARS-CoV-2. The samples were drawn from the first 160 participants of the ongoing ImmuneRACE study and from over 950 subjects provided by 6 global collaborators. The sample metadata nearly always contained a de-identified subject ID, COVID-19 status, age in years and sex. HLA class I and class II types, where available, came from metadata supplied by the sample provider rather than from assay-based typing. Findings and caveats that apply to the study as a whole: Clinical and demographic metadata were provided uncurated, with the amount varying by source and participant.

Enrolling through a virtual design, the prospective study's participants ranged in age from about 18 to 89 years and lived across roughly 23 United States geographic areas. In the prospective study, participants were assigned to cohorts based on the clinical history participants reported in a screening survey and a study questionnaire. ImmuneRACE Cohort 3 recovered participants were defined by two consecutive negative NP/OP PCR tests, healthcare professional clearance, or symptom resolution. Each participant in the prospective study had whole blood, serum and a nasopharyngeal or oropharyngeal swab collected by mobile phlebotomists. Participants in the prospective study had the option to provide additional blood draws and questionnaires over a roughly two-month period. Before DNA extraction, prospective study blood samples were shipped either frozen or at room temperature. TCRbeta CDR3 regions were amplified from genomic DNA using the immunoSEQ Assay, a bias-controlled multiplex PCR. On the authors' methods: Nucleated cell counts per sample were estimated from amplification of reference gene primers within the assay. Sequence reads were collapsed and filtered to measure the absolute abundance of every unique TCRbeta CDR3 rearrangement. For each sample, productive Simpson clonality was calculated as the square root of Simpson's diversity index over productive rearrangements. TCRdb stores this immuneACCESS table with in-frame sequences only. Part of the clones is absent; in the studies checked, under half of the shortfall reflects unresolved V genes, and no reason is known for the rest. V and J calls and clone size are those listed in that table; D and trimming were worked out from the DNA. In all, the sample holds 210,000 or so clones, and approximately 90% of those were seen once. The ten largest account for more than 10% of the sample.

From its cysteine to its phenylalanine, the CDR3 spans 11 amino acids. Of the read, only the CDR3 DNA is kept; its 33 bases are in frame from base 1. V and J lose 6 bases and 8 bases, and a span of 8 bases separates them. The source is a man aged 25-45 years who had recovered from COVID-19. The specimen was PBMCs or T cells enriched from blood (not recorded which). The V gene is TRBV12-3 or TRBV12-4 and the J gene is TRBJ1-3; TRBD1 is perhaps the D gene, given 6 matching bases. The CDR3 in this case is CASSSGDTIYF. DNA sequence: TGTGCCAGCAGCTCAGGGGACACCATATATTTT.